These 26 T cell receptor beta chains were all obtained from the same sample, sequenced in a study of blood T cell repertoires in COVID-19. Sequencing used immunoSEQ multiplex PCR; TCRdb keeps in-frame clones, though not all of them. The sample carries 70,000 or so clones, approximately 80% recorded once. Material: peripheral blood. The origin of the receptors is a man aged 50 to 59 with COVID-19, enrolled during active disease.

This chain joins TRBV12-3 or TRBV12-4 and TRBJ2-7; D is uncertain. The CDR3 has 12 amino acids. Between the trimmed V and J ends, which lost 6 bases and 0 bases, there was a span of 6 bases. The CDR3 sequence: CASSISSYEQYF. DNA of the CDR3: TGTGCCAGCAGCATTAGCTCCTACGAGCAGTACTTC.

J is TRBJ2-1 and V is TRBV11-2; D possibly corresponds to TRBD2 (5 bases). The V end lost 4 bases, the J end lost 7 bases, and 8 bases lay between the germline ends. Germline V gives CDR1 SGHAT, CDR2 FQNNGV. The CDR3 sequence is 12 residues long. The CDR3 region is CASSSAANEQFF. In DNA form, the CDR3 reads TGTGCCAGCAGCTCAGCGGCGAATGAGCAGTTCTTC.

The V and J genes are TRBV7-3 and TRBJ1-5; no definite D call. Trimming pared 4 bases from V and 6 bases from J, leaving 10 bases between. Germline V lookup: CDR1 SGHTA, CDR2 FQGTGA. CDR3 length equals 13 residues. The CDR3 sequence is CASSSTPGQPQHF. In nucleotides, the CDR3 is TGTGCCAGCAGCTCCACCCCGGGTCAGCCCCAGCATTTT.

The genes are TRBV30 and TRBJ2-2; 10 bases agree with TRBD1. Per the germline V gene, CDR1 is GTSNPN and CDR2 is SVGIG (reference sequence). This CDR3 comprises 13 residues. The V segment lost 5 bases and the J segment 7 bases; nucleotides outside the gene matches: 4. The chain's CDR3 is CAWGTGVVGELFF. The CDR3 DNA reads as TGTGCCTGGGGGACAGGGGTTGTCGGGGAGCTGTTTTTT.

The rearrangement uses TRBV18 and TRBJ2-7; TRBD2 matches at 9 bases. The junction had 7 bases not matched to a gene; V was cut back by 3 bases and J by 1 base. The CDR3 has 16 amino acids. CDR1 is KGHSH and CDR2 is LQKENI in the germline V gene. CDR3 bases: TGTGCCAGCTCACCGAGTCTAGCGGGGCCATCCTACGAGCAGTACTTC. This translates into CASSPSLAGPSYEQYF.

The chain combines TRBV6-5 with TRBJ1-2; the match to TRBD1 covers 7 bases. The CDR3 loop spans 14 amino acids. CDR1 and CDR2 from the germline V gene are MNHEY and SVGAGI. Germline trimming cut 2 bases from V and 2 bases from J; bases unmatched to any gene: 2. Here the CDR3 reads CASSYLQGNYGYTF. CDR3 DNA: TGTGCCAGCAGTTACCTACAGGGGAACTATGGCTACACCTTC.

The chain is built from TRBV6-5 and TRBJ2-2, with 12 bases lining up with TRBD2. Unmatched junction bases numbered 4, after V lost 5 bases and J lost 6 bases. The CDR3 has 15 residues. Germline V CDR1 and CDR2: MNHEY, SVGAGI. CDR3 region: CASSRLAGDAGELFF. Here the CDR3 DNA reads TGTGCCAGCAGTAGACTAGCGGGAGACGCCGGGGAGCTGTTTTTT.

This clone was counted once. The V gene is TRBV11-3, the J gene TRBJ2-1; unclear D gene. Germline CDR1 and CDR2: SGHNT and YENEEA. V was clipped by 5 bases and J by 7 bases, with 12 bases between them. The CDR3 is 13 amino acids. The CDR3 DNA reads as TGTGCCAGCAGCCTGTCCCCCTCTAATGAGCAGTTCTTC. It codes for CASSLSPSNEQFF.

The DNA of the CDR3 is TGTGCCAGCACCGGACTATCGGGCTACGAGCAGTACTTC. Its protein is CASTGLSGYEQYF. The gene calls are TRBV28 and TRBJ2-7; a possible D gene is TRBD2 (6 bases). CDR3 length equals 13 residues. V gave up 7 bases and J gave up 3 bases, with 13 bases separating them. Per germline, CDR1 MDHEN and CDR2 SYDVKM.

The chain uses TRBV6-2 or TRBV6-3 and TRBJ2-6; D is possibly TRBD1 (6 bases). Germline lookup yields CDR1 MNHEY and CDR2 SVGEGT. The CDR3 runs to 17 residues. Trimming pared 0 bases from V and 8 bases from J, leaving 17 bases between. DNA of the CDR3: TGTGCCAGCAGTTACTCGTCTGGGGGCAAAGGATCCAACGTCCTGACTTTC. Its translation: CASSYSSGGKGSNVLTF.

The chain joins TRBV15 to TRBJ2-6, with D hard to call. The CDR3 is 16 residues long. Looked up from germline, CDR1 is LNHNV and CDR2 is YYDKDF (reference sequence). V shed 0 bases and J shed 0 bases, with 6 bases lying between them. CDR3 nucleotides: TGTGCCACCAGCAGAGATCCAGACTCTGGGGCCAACGTCCTGACTTTC. It encodes CATSRDPDSGANVLTF.

This clone was seen a few times. This sequence joins TRBV11-2 and TRBJ2-7, with no clear D. Deletions cut 4 bases from V and 2 bases from J, with 3 bases between. Germline loops: CDR1 SGHAT, CDR2 FQNNGV. The CDR3 consists of 11 residues. The CDR3 DNA reads TGTGCCAGCAGCTACACCTACGAGCAGTACTTC. It is translated as CASSYTYEQYF.

This clone was found once. This rearrangement joins TRBV11-1 to TRBJ2-5; D is unresolved. The CDR3 length is 16 residues. From germline, CDR1 is SGHAT and CDR2 FQDESV (reference sequence). V was cut by 0 bases and J by 4 bases, with 15 bases left in between. The CDR3 loop is CASSLARPGVGETQYF. CDR3 bases: TGTGCCAGCAGCTTAGCGCGTCCAGGCGTCGGAGAGACCCAGTACTTC. Filled out from reference TRBV11-1 and TRBJ2-5, the complete variable domain reads EAEVAQSPRYKITEKSQAVAFWCDPISGHATLYWYRQILGQGPELLVQFQDESVVDDSQLPKDRFSAERLKGVDSTLKIQPAELGDSAMYLCASSLARPGVGETQYFGPGTRLLVL.

J is TRBJ1-1 and V is TRBV11-2, with 7 bases aligning to TRBD1. From germline, CDR1 is SGHAT and CDR2 FQNNGV. J was trimmed by 0 bases and V by 5 bases; bases with no gene match: 9. The CDR3 length is 16 residues. The CDR3 is CASSAFGTAMNTEAFF. The CDR3 DNA reads as TGTGCCAGCAGCGCCTTCGGGACAGCAATGAACACTGAAGCTTTCTTT.

The chain recombines TRBV27 with TRBJ2-1, with TRBD2 matching over 8 bases. The ends lost 6 bases at V and 7 bases at J; junction bases unmatched: 11. CDR1 and CDR2 from the germline V gene are MNHEY and SMNVEV (reference sequence). This CDR3 spans 15 amino acids. DNA for the CDR3: TGTGCCAGCAGCCCCCGGCCAGCGGGAGTTAATGAGCAGTTCTTC. This gives the protein CASSPRPAGVNEQFF.

The CDR3 nucleotides read TGTGCCAGCTCACCACCCGGGCAGCCCCAGCATTTT. Encoded protein: CASSPPGQPQHF. This chain uses TRBV18 with TRBJ1-5; D remains ambiguous. The V end was cut by 0 bases, the J end by 7 bases, with 4 bases between. This CDR3 has 12 residues. CDR1 is KGHSH, CDR2 LQKENI, per germline.

V gene TRBV19 combines with J gene TRBJ2-3; 12 nucleotides agree with TRBD2. This CDR3 comprises 17 residues. J was trimmed by 2 bases and V by 5 bases; bases with no gene match: 8. In germline, CDR1 is LNHDA, CDR2 SQIVND (reference sequence). CDR3 DNA: TGTGCCAGTAGTTTCCGTACTAGCGGGAGGTACACAGATACGCAGTATTTT. It specifies CASSFRTSGRYTDTQYF.

This clone was detected only once. This chain joins TRBV3-1 (or the pseudogene TRBV3-2) and TRBJ1-1; D call uncertain. The CDR3 totals 17 residues. Germline assignment: CDR1 LGHDT and CDR2 YNNKEL (reference sequence). Trimming left V 1 base short and J 0 bases short, with 15 bases between. The CDR3 sequence: CASSQVAGDLMNTEAFF. CDR3 DNA: TGTGCCAGCAGCCAAGTGGCCGGAGACCTCATGAACACTGAAGCTTTCTTT.

The V gene is TRBV15, the J gene TRBJ2-1, with 11 bases lining up with TRBD2. In germline, CDR1 is LNHNV, CDR2 YYDKDF (reference sequence). The ends lost 6 bases at V and 10 bases at J; junction bases unmatched: 8. CDR3 length: 14 amino acids. The CDR3 sequence: CATRRTSGSGEQFF. CDR3 nucleotides: TGTGCCACCAGGAGAACTAGCGGGAGCGGCGAGCAGTTCTTC. The full variable domain, its missing parts supplied by reference TRBV15 and TRBJ2-1, is DAMVIQNPRYQVTQFGKPVTLSCSQTLNHNVMYWYQQKSSQAPKLLFHYYDKDFNNEADTPDNFQSRRPNTSFCFLDIRSPGLGDTAMYLCATRRTSGSGEQFFGPGTRLTVL.

The chain links TRBV3-1 (or the pseudogene TRBV3-2) to TRBJ1-1, with D uncertain. This CDR3 is built from 14 residues. With 3 bases removed from V and 3 bases from J, the gap between germline ends came to 11 bases. The germline V gene has CDR1 LGHDT and CDR2 YNNKEL (reference sequence). In nucleotides, the CDR3 is TGTGCCAGCAGCCATGGACTCCGGCACACTGAAGCTTTCTTT. Protein sequence: CASSHGLRHTEAFF.

The J gene is TRBJ2-7, the V gene TRBV28; 7 bases agree with TRBD2. CDR3 length: 15 amino acids. V trimming: 5 bases; J trimming: 5 bases; junction bases outside the gene matches: 12. CDR1 and CDR2 (germline): MDHEN, SYDVKM. This chain's CDR3 is CASSPWGGAKNEQYF. In DNA form, the CDR3 reads TGTGCCAGCAGTCCCTGGGGAGGGGCGAAAAACGAGCAGTACTTC.

The V gene is TRBV20-1, the J gene TRBJ2-7; D not certain. The CDR3 has 11 amino acids. Germline-derived CDR1 and CDR2 are DFQATT and SNEGSKA (reference sequence). Between the trimmed V and J ends, which lost 4 bases and 6 bases, there was a span of 10 bases. The CDR3 DNA reads TGCAGTGCTAAACCAGTACGCGAGCAGTACTTC. It specifies CSAKPVREQYF.

V is TRBV27 and J is TRBJ2-2; D is unclear. Per germline, CDR1 MNHEY and CDR2 SMNVEV (reference sequence). CDR3 length: 13 amino acids. Trimming stripped 8 bases from V and 3 bases from J, with 10 bases between. The CDR3 DNA sequence: TGTGCCAGCTCCGTAGATTACACCGGGGAGCTGTTTTTT. This translates into CASSVDYTGELFF.

V gene TRBV28 combines with J gene TRBJ2-7, with TRBD1 matching 12 bases. The V gene's germline CDR1 is MDHEN and CDR2 SYDVKM. V dropped 6 bases and J dropped 7; count of bases not matched to a gene: 7. This CDR3 has 14 amino acids. The CDR3 DNA follows: TGTGCCAGCAGCGGGGACAGGGGGCGTTTAGAGCAGTACTTC. Its protein product is CASSGDRGRLEQYF.

V usage is TRBV29-1 and J usage is TRBJ2-2; TRBD2 matches 8 bases. There are 14 residues in the CDR3. Germline-derived CDR1 and CDR2 are SQVTM and ANQGSEA. After removal of 7 bases from V and 0 bases from J, the junction contained 4 bases not matched to a gene. The CDR3 DNA sequence: TGCAGCGCCCAGCGGGGGCCGAACACCGGGGAGCTGTTTTTT. This codes for CSAQRGPNTGELFF.

This chain links TRBV7-9 with TRBJ2-2, with 10 nucleotides matching TRBD2. The germline V gene has CDR1 SEHNR and CDR2 FQNEAQ (reference sequence). V dropped 1 base and J dropped 4; count of bases not matched to a gene: 6. The CDR3 is made up of 17 amino acids. Here the CDR3 DNA reads TGTGCCAGCAGCTTAGTTACGCTAGCGGGAGTCACCGGGGAGCTGTTTTTT. Amino acid sequence: CASSLVTLAGVTGELFF.